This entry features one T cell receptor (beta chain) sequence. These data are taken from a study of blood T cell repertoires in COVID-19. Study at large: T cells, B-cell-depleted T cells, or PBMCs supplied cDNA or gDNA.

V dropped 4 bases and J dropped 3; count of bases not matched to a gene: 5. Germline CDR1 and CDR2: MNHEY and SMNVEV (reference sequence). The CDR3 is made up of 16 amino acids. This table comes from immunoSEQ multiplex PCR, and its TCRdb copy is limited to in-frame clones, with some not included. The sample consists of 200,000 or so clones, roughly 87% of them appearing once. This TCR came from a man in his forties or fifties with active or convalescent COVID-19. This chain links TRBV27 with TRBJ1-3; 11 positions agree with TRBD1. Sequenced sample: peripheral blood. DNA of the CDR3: TGTGCCAGCAGTTCGCGGACAGGGGGCGGTGGAAACACCATATATTTT. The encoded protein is CASSSRTGGGGNTIYF.